Each of the 20 T cell receptor beta chains below was sequenced from the same sample in a study of cytomegalovirus exposure and HLA in healthy donors. A multiplex PCR was run with 60 Vbeta primers and 13 Jbeta primers. This table comes from immunoSEQ multiplex PCR, and its TCRdb copy is limited to in-frame clones, with some not included. The table has more than 150,000 clones, roughly 82% seen once. The sequencing input was PBMCs. The receptors were sampled from a woman in her 50s in good health and CMV-seropositive.

The chain recombines TRBV7-9 with TRBJ2-7; 9 positions match TRBD1. The germline V gene has CDR1 SEHNR and CDR2 FQNEAQ (reference sequence). With 7 bases clipped from V and 4 bases from J, the junction kept 11 bases outside the gene matches. This CDR3 has 15 residues. CDR3 sequence: CASTRNGTGFYEQYF. For the CDR3, the DNA is TGTGCCAGCACCCGAAACGGGACAGGGTTTTACGAGCAGTACTTC.

The rearrangement uses TRBV5-1 and TRBJ2-7; D ambiguous. V gave up 4 bases and J gave up 7 bases, with 18 bases separating them. CDR3 length: 14 residues. Germline CDR1 SGHRS, CDR2 YFSETQ. This chain's CDR3 is CASSAPSFGWEQYF. CDR3 DNA: TGCGCCAGCAGCGCGCCGTCGTTCGGTTGGGAGCAGTACTTC.

The chain carries TRBV6-6 and TRBJ2-4; 9 nucleotides align to TRBD2. Germline V gene data show CDR1 as MNHNY and CDR2 as SVGAGI (reference sequence). With V trimmed by 10 bases and J by 7 bases, 5 bases remained unmatched. The CDR3 totals 12 residues. CDR3 in amino acids: CATLAGPNIQYF. The CDR3 nucleotides are TGTGCCACCCTAGCGGGGCCCAACATTCAGTACTTC.

J is TRBJ1-6 and V is TRBV19, with 10 bases matching TRBD1. Losses at the gene ends were 3 bases for V and 7 bases for J; bases not matched to a gene: 9. Looked up from germline, CDR1 is LNHDA and CDR2 is SQIVND (reference sequence). CDR3 length: 17 amino acids. The CDR3 loop is CASSIGDRGYENSPLHF. The CDR3 nucleotides read TGTGCCAGTAGTATCGGGGACAGGGGATATGAGAATTCACCCCTCCACTTT.

The chain combines TRBV6-5 with TRBJ2-7; weak D call: TRBD2 (5 bases). The V gene's germline CDR1 is MNHEY and CDR2 SVGAGI. CDR3 length: 14 residues. Trimming shortened V by 2 bases and J by 2 bases, and 10 bases separated the two germline ends. The CDR3 nucleotides are TGTGCCAGCAGTTACAGGAGGCCCCCCTACGAGCAGTACTTC. This sequence encodes CASSYRRPPYEQYF.

This chain uses TRBV6-1 with TRBJ2-3; TRBD2 matches 8 bases. Per germline, CDR1 MNHNS and CDR2 SASEGT. The CDR3 has 16 amino acids. J lost 8 bases, V lost 4 bases, and 14 bases had no gene match. DNA for the CDR3: TGTGCCAGCAGTGCTTCACGACTAGCGCGATCTAGTACGCAGTATTTT. Residues: CASSASRLARSSTQYF.

This chain uses TRBV4-1 with TRBJ1-3; TRBD1 might be the D (6 bases). V was cut by 1 base and J by 6 bases, with 10 bases left in between. The CDR3 totals 14 residues. Germline V gene data show CDR1 as MGHRA and CDR2 as YSYEKL. CDR3 bases: TGCGCCAGCAGCCAAGGACAGGCTTTAAACACCATATATTTT. Translation gives CASSQGQALNTIYF.

The sample holds a few counts of this clone. V is TRBV2 and J is TRBJ1-1; D unresolved. There are 10 residues in the CDR3. The germline V gene encodes CDR1 SNHLY and CDR2 FYNNEI. The germline V and J ends were trimmed by 3 bases and 7 bases, with 3 bases remaining between them. CDR3 region: CASSDNEAFF. DNA of the CDR3: TGTGCCAGCAGTGATAATGAAGCTTTCTTT.

The chain links TRBV25-1 to TRBJ1-5, with D possibly being TRBD1 (5 bases). The CDR3 consists of 16 residues. Between the trimmed V and J ends, which lost 2 bases and 4 bases, there was a span of 15 bases. Germline V gene data show CDR1 as MGHDK and CDR2 as SYGVNS. The CDR3 protein is CASSEPSDRPNQPQHF. The CDR3 nucleotides are TGTGCCAGCAGTGAACCCTCCGACAGACCAAATCAGCCCCAGCATTTT.

The chain has TRBV2 and TRBJ2-2, with D uncertain. V shed 6 bases and J shed 1 base, with 6 bases lying between them. CDR1 is SNHLY and CDR2 is FYNNEI in the germline V gene. CDR3 length: 13 amino acids. The CDR3 loop reads CASRAGNTGELFF. As DNA, the CDR3 is TGTGCCAGCAGGGCTGGGAACACCGGGGAGCTGTTTTTT.

The V gene is TRBV15, the J gene TRBJ2-2; no definite D call. Germline CDR1 is LNHNV and CDR2 is YYDKDF (reference sequence). This CDR3 is 17 amino acids long. The V and J ends lost 0 bases and 6 bases respectively, with 17 bases between them. This chain's CDR3 is CATSRDRSLESSGELFF. The CDR3 nucleotides are TGTGCCACCAGCAGAGATCGGAGCCTCGAGTCATCCGGGGAGCTGTTTTTT.

The chain combines TRBV6-6 with TRBJ2-7; 11 bases align to TRBD2. This CDR3 region has 16 residues. The J segment lost 0 bases and the V segment lost 4 bases, leaving 5 bases of the junction unmatched. Per the germline V gene, CDR1 is MNHNY and CDR2 is SVGAGI (reference sequence). This CDR3 is CASSSSSGGSSYEQYF. DNA for the CDR3: TGTGCCAGCAGTTCCTCTAGCGGGGGGTCCTCCTACGAGCAGTACTTC.

In its sample, this clone was seen a few times. This chain connects TRBV12-5 to TRBJ1-6; the match to TRBD1 covers 7 bases. The germline CDR1 and CDR2 sequences are LGHNT and FRNRAP. This CDR3 comprises 15 residues. This chain's CDR3 is CALEGQSSYNSPLHF. CDR3 in DNA: TGTGCCCTGGAGGGACAGAGCTCCTATAATTCACCCCTCCACTTT.

The chain links TRBV15 to TRBJ2-3; D remains unclear. Germline values: CDR1 LNHNV, CDR2 YYDKDF (reference sequence). Deletions cut 4 bases from V and 6 bases from J, with 11 bases between. CDR3 length: 13 residues. The CDR3 region is CATSKVRMDTQYF. As DNA, the CDR3 is TGTGCCACCAGCAAGGTCAGGATGGATACGCAGTATTTT.

This chain links TRBV4-2 with TRBJ2-1, with 9 bases lining up with TRBD2. The CDR3 is 17 residues long. Germline assignment: CDR1 LGHNA and CDR2 YNFKEQ. With V trimmed by 1 base and J by 10 bases, 14 bases remained unmatched. The CDR3 region is CASSQVGAGGREREQFF. CDR3 coding DNA: TGTGCCAGCAGCCAAGTAGGAGCGGGGGGCCGGGAAAGGGAGCAGTTCTTC.

V usage is TRBV5-6 and J usage is TRBJ2-5; maybe TRBD1 (6 bases). With the DNA end fitting TRBJ2-7 better, the J assignment may be wrong. The V gene's germline CDR1 is SGHDT and CDR2 YYEEEE. This CDR3 region has 15 residues. The CDR3 region is CASTSQGQMAYEQYF. CDR3 coding DNA: TGTGCCAGCACCTCCCAAGGACAGATGGCCTACGAGCAGTACTTC.

The chain employs TRBV7-9 and TRBJ2-1; D gene uncertain. The V gene's germline CDR1 is SEHNR and CDR2 FQNEAQ (reference sequence). The ends were cut back, 6 bases at V and 6 bases at J, with 15 bases in the middle. This CDR3 comprises 14 residues. DNA of the CDR3: TGTGCCAGCAGGCCAGTCAGGATTTTCAATGAGCAGTTCTTC. Protein product: CASRPVRIFNEQFF. Combining the CDR3 with reference TRBV7-9 and TRBJ2-1 gives the whole variable domain DTGVSQNPRHKITKRGQNVTFRCDPISEHNRLYWYRQTLGQGPEFLTYFQNEAQLEKSRLLSDRFSAERPKGSFSTLEIQRTEQGDSAMYLCASRPVRIFNEQFFGPGTRLTVL.

This clone was recorded a few times. The CDR3 spells CASSSHRDEQYF. CDR3 bases: TGTGCCAGCAGTTCACACAGGGACGAGCAGTACTTC. This chain joins TRBV27 and TRBJ2-7; D is perhaps TRBD1 (6 bases). Germline V gene lookup returns CDR1 MNHEY and CDR2 SMNVEV (reference sequence). The CDR3 has 12 amino acids. Trimming pared 4 bases from V and 5 bases from J, leaving 9 bases between.

Only a few counts were recorded for this clone. The V gene is TRBV6-6, the J gene TRBJ1-5, with 7 positions matching TRBD1. Unmatched junction bases numbered 9, after V lost 6 bases and J lost 7 bases. The CDR3 has 14 residues. The germline V gene encodes CDR1 MNHNY and CDR2 SVGAGI (reference sequence). Here the CDR3 reads CASRDREFRQPQHF. Here the CDR3 DNA reads TGTGCCAGCAGAGACAGGGAGTTTAGACAGCCCCAGCATTTT.

The CDR3 sequence: CASSRFTASYEQYF. DNA for the CDR3: TGTGCCAGCAGTAGATTTACAGCTTCCTACGAGCAGTACTTC. The chain is built from TRBV6-1 and TRBJ2-5; D gene unclear. The J call may not be correct, given that the DNA end is closer to TRBJ2-7. Germline V gene data show CDR1 as MNHNS and CDR2 as SASEGT. The CDR3 is made up of 14 amino acids.